One and the same sample provided the 9 T cell receptor beta chains below, sequenced in a study of cytomegalovirus exposure and HLA in healthy donors. Clones were sequenced by immunoSEQ multiplex PCR, and TCRdb holds only the in-frame ones, with some missing. The table has 130,000 or so clones, 89% seen once. Specimen: PBMCs. The receptor source for this set is a woman aged 18-29 years in good health and CMV-seronegative.

This chain uses TRBV27 with TRBJ2-2; no clear D gene. V dropped 2 bases and J dropped 1 base, with 8 bases sitting between them. Germline V gene data show CDR1 as MNHEY and CDR2 as SMNVEV (reference sequence). The CDR3 is made up of 15 amino acids. The CDR3 DNA follows: TGTGCCAGCAGTTTAGGGCCGCAGAACACCGGGGAGCTGTTTTTT. Protein product: CASSLGPQNTGELFF.

The V call is TRBV4-1, the J call TRBJ1-3; 9 bases match TRBD1. There are 15 residues in the CDR3. V lost 3 bases and J lost 8; bases outside the gene matches: 8. The germline gives CDR1 MGHRA, CDR2 YSYEKL. CDR3 DNA sequence: TGCGCCAGCAGCCACAAACAGGGGGCCTCGGACACCATATATTTT. It encodes CASSHKQGASDTIYF.

The chain employs TRBV5-4 and TRBJ2-3; possible D gene TRBD1, 5 bases. The ends were cut back, 2 bases at V and 6 bases at J, with 13 bases in the middle. The CDR3 is 14 residues long. CDR1 is SGHNT and CDR2 is YYREEE in the germline V gene (reference sequence). CDR3 residues: CASSLSRARDTQYF. The CDR3 DNA reads as TGTGCCAGCAGCTTAAGCAGGGCGCGGGATACGCAGTATTTT.

The chain is built from TRBV2 and TRBJ1-6; a possible D gene is TRBD1 (5 bases). Germline-derived CDR1 and CDR2 are SNHLY and FYNNEI. V lost 6 bases and J 1 base, leaving 13 bases between the germline ends. This CDR3 has 16 amino acids. The CDR3 loop reads CASRARAQSYNSPLHF. CDR3 DNA: TGTGCCAGCAGGGCCAGGGCCCAATCCTATAATTCACCCCTCCACTTT.

As regards this clone: The sample has other DNA sequences that encode this CDR3 too. The V gene is TRBV7-9, the J gene TRBJ2-1, with TRBD1 matching over 7 bases. CDR3 size: 15 residues. The germline gives CDR1 SEHNR, CDR2 FQNEAQ (reference sequence). The junction had 8 bases not matched to a gene; V was cut back by 5 bases and J by 4 bases. The CDR3 loop is CASSLTGTAYNEQFF. CDR3 DNA sequence: TGTGCCAGCAGCCTTACAGGGACAGCATACAATGAGCAGTTCTTC.

This clone was recorded only once. The chain couples TRBV19 to TRBJ1-1; tentatively, D is TRBD1 (6 bases). The CDR3 loop spans 15 amino acids. Germline V gives CDR1 LNHDA, CDR2 SQIVND (reference sequence). V was clipped by 5 bases and J by 8 bases, with 21 bases between them. The CDR3 spells CASSLTTTGPREAFF. The CDR3 DNA is TGTGCCAGTAGTCTGACGACCACAGGGCCCAGAGAAGCTTTCTTT.

This clone was detected once. This chain joins TRBV5-1 and TRBJ2-7; 7 bases fit TRBD1. The trim removed 7 bases at V and 0 bases at J, leaving 7 bases unmatched. CDR3 length: 14 residues. Germline CDR1 reads SGHRS; CDR2 reads YFSETQ. For the CDR3, the DNA is TGCGCCAGCTCTACAGGGGCCACCTCCTACGAGCAGTACTTC. Protein product: CASSTGATSYEQYF.

The chain links TRBV4-1 to TRBJ2-1; D gene uncertain. Trimming removed 2 bases from V and 3 bases from J, with 14 bases in between. Germline V gene lookup returns CDR1 MGHRA and CDR2 YSYEKL. CDR3 size: 16 residues. This CDR3 is CASSQYFSLDYNEQFF. The CDR3 DNA is TGCGCCAGCAGCCAATACTTTTCCCTAGACTACAATGAGCAGTTCTTC.

The genes are TRBV19 and TRBJ1-4, with 7 bases fitting TRBD1. The germline V gene encodes CDR1 LNHDA and CDR2 SQIVND (reference sequence). Trimming cost V 7 bases and J 8 bases; bases outside gene matches: 10. This CDR3 comprises 14 residues. CDR3 bases: TGTGCCAGTATGAGGAGGGGGCGCGAGGAAAAACTGTTTTTT. It codes for CASMRRGREEKLFF. The full variable domain, in which reference TRBV19 and TRBJ1-4 provide the parts outside the CDR3, is DGGITQSPKYLFRKEGQNVTLSCEQNLNHDAMYWYRQDPGQGLRLIYYSQIVNDFQKGDIAEGYSVSREKKESFPLTVTSAQKNPTAFYLCASMRRGREEKLFFGSGTQLSVL.